This T cell receptor beta chain was captured by sequencing in a study of T-cell reconstitution after alpha-beta-depleted transplantation in children. The TCRbeta library incorporated unique molecular identifiers. TCRdb itself ran the PCR reads through MiXCR, one entry per CDR3 protein. The sample has about 640,000 distinct CDR3 sequences; roughly 15% are singletons. CDR3 length equals 15 residues. The V and J ends lost 4 bases and 4 bases, in that order; junction bases with no gene match: 5. Germline V gene data show CDR1 as MNHEY and CDR2 as SMNVEV (reference sequence). This receptor was obtained from a human donor who donated a stem cell graft to a child with acute myeloid leukemia. The source was PBMCs from the stem cell graft donor, collected from the stem cell graft. The chain has TRBV27 and TRBJ2-1; 9 bases are a match to TRBD1. The CDR3 DNA reads as TGTGCCAGCAGTTCCGACAGGGGGATATACAATGAGCAGTTCTTC. It codes for CASSSDRGIYNEQFF.